This section outlines one TCR beta chain sequence together with its context. No antigen is known for it. The assay was immunoSEQ multiplex PCR, and TCRdb's table has in-frame clones only and misses some. The repertoire consists of approximately 140,000 clones, with around 90% occurring once and the leading ten covering 3% to 3.5%. The source of the sample is a study of T cell responses to AZD1222 COVID-19 vaccine. The study, taken as a whole, reports: Reportedly, nearly half of unique spike TCRs recognized epitopes outside B.1.351/B.1.1.7 mutations.

The receptor comes from an adult who received the AZD1222 COVID-19 vaccine. Sequencing was performed on peripheral blood, taken 28 days after the second AZD1222 dose.

CDR3 residues: CASSNTGTLNYNEQFF. Written as DNA, the CDR3 is TGTGCCAGCAGTAACACCGGGACTCTAAACTACAATGAGCAGTTCTTC. The chain couples TRBV2 to TRBJ2-1, with D possibly being TRBD2 (6 bases). The CDR3 covers 16 residues. Germline V lookup: CDR1 SNHLY, CDR2 FYNNEI. The germline V and J ends were trimmed by 5 bases and 3 bases, with 17 bases remaining between them.